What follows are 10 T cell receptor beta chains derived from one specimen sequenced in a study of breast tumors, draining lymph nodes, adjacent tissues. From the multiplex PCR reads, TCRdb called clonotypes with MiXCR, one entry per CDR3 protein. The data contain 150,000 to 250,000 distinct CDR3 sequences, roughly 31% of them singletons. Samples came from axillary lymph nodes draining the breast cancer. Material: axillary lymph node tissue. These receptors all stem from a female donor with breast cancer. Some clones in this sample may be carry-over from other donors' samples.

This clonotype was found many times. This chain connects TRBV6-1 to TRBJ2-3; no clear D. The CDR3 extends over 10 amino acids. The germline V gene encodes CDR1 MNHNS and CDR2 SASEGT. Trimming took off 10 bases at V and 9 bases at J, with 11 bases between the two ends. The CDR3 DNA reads TGTGCCACCCCGAAGGCCACGCAGTATTTT. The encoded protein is CATPKATQYF.

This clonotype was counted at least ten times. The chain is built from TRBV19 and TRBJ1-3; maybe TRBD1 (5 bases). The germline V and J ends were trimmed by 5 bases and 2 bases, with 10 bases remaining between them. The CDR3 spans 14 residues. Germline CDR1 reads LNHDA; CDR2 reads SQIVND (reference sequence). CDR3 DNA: TGTGCCAGTAGTGTTGGGGGAGCTGGAAACACCATATATTTT. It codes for CASSVGGAGNTIYF.

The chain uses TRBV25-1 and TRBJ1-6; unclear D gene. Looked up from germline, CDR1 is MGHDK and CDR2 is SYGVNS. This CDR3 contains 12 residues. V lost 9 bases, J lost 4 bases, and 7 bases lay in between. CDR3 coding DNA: TGTGCCAGGACGGCTTATAATTCACCCCTCCACTTT. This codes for CARTAYNSPLHF.

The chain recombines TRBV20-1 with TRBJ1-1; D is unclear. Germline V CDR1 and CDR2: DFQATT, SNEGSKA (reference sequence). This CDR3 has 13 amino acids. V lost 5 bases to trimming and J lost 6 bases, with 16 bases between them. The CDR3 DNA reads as TGCAGTGCTCCCTTTTGGCCGACCCCTGAAGCTTTCTTT. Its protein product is CSAPFWPTPEAFF.

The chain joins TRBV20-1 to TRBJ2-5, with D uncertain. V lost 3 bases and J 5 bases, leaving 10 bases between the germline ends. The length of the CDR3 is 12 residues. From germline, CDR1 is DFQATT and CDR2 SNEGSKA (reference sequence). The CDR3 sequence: CSASARRETQYF. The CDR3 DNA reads TGCAGTGCTAGTGCTCGCCGGGAGACCCAGTACTTC.

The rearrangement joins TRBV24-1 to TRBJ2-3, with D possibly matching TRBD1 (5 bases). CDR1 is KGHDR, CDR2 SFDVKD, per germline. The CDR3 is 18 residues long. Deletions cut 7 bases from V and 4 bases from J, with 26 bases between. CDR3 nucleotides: TGTGCCACCAGCAGCTTTGACGGACACGGTTCAGGCGCAGATACGCAGTATTTT. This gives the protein CATSSFDGHGSGADTQYF.

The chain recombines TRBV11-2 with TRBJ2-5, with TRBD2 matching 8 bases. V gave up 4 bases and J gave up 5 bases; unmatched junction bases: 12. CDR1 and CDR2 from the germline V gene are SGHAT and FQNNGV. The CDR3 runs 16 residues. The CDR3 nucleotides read TGTGCCAGCAGCTCACTAGCGGAGTACACCGGGGAGACCCAGTACTTC. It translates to CASSSLAEYTGETQYF.

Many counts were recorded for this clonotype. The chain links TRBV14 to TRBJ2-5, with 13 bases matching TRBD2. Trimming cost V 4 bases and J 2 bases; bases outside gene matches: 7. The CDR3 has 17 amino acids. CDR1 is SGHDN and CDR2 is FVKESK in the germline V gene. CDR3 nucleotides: TGTGCCAGCAGCCCCGCCGGACTAGCGGGGGCACAAGAGACCCAGTACTTC. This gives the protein CASSPAGLAGAQETQYF.

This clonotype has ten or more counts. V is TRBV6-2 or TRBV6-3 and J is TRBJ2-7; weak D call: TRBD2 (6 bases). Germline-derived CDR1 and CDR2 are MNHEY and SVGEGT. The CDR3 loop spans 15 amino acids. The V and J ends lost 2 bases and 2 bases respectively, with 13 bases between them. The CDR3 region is CASSYRAGRPYEQYF. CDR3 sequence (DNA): TGTGCCAGCAGTTACAGAGCGGGCCGGCCCTACGAGCAGTACTTC.

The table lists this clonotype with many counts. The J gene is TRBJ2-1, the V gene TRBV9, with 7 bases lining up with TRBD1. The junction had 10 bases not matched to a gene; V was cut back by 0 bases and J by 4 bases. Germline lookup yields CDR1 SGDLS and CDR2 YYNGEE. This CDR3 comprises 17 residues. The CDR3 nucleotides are TGTGCCAGCAGCGTAGCCCGGGACAGAGGGAGATACAATGAGCAGTTCTTC. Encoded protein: CASSVARDRGRYNEQFF. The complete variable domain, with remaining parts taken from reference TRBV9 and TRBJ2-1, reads DSGVTQTPKHLITATGQRVTLRCSPRSGDLSVYWYQQSLDQGLQFLIQYYNGEERAKGNILERFSAQQFPDLHSELNLSSLELGDSALYFCASSVARDRGRYNEQFFGPGTRLTVL.